One sample yielded the 9 T cell receptor beta chains listed below, sequenced in a study of blood T cells in healthy people across ages. PCR was performed a second time for about 7 to 12 cycles using a sample-barcoded 5' primer and a J-beta primer mix. TCRdb re-called the 5' RACE reads with MiXCR, one entry per CDR3 protein. The profile shows 700,000 or so distinct CDR3 sequences, 20% to 25% of them singletons. Sequences were obtained from blood. The source of these receptors is a man between 65 and 85 years old in good health.

The rearrangement links TRBV2 to TRBJ2-2; 7 positions agree with TRBD2. Germline-derived CDR1 and CDR2 are SNHLY and FYNNEI. The length of the CDR3 is 15 residues. Trimming at V came to 7 bases and at J to 7 bases, leaving 12 bases not matched to a gene. The CDR3 bases are TGTGCCAGCACCAAGACGAGCGGGGTAGGCGGGGAGCTGTTTTTT. Amino acids: CASTKTSGVGGELFF. The full variable domain, rest sourced from reference TRBV2 and TRBJ2-2, is EPEVTQTPSHQVTQMGQEVILRCVPISNHLYFYWYRQILGQKVEFLVSFYNNEISEKSEIFDDQFSVERPDGSNFTLKIRSTKLEDSAMYFCASTKTSGVGGELFFGEGSRLTVL.

The chain is built from TRBV10-2 and TRBJ1-6, with no clear D. The CDR3 is made up of 11 amino acids. CDR1 is WSHSY, CDR2 SAAADI, per germline. Trimming removed 3 bases at V and 15 bases at J, with 9 bases between. Written as DNA, the CDR3 is TGCGCCAGCAGTGATACGGCCGTCCTCCACTTT. Protein sequence: CASSDTAVLHF.

The rearrangement uses TRBV7-8 and TRBJ2-7; D is undetermined. The end of the DNA is better explained by TRBJ2-1, so the J call may be wrong. There are 13 residues in the CDR3. Germline CDR1 SGHVS, CDR2 FQNEAQ. CDR3 bases: TGTGCCAGCAGCTTACGGAACCACAATGAGCAGTTCTTC. It encodes CASSLRNHNEQFF.

This clonotype has a handful of counts. This sequence joins TRBV6-5 and TRBJ1-4; 9 nucleotides align to TRBD1. This CDR3 region has 14 residues. From germline, CDR1 is MNHEY and CDR2 SVGAGI. J was trimmed by 7 bases and V by 7 bases; bases with no gene match: 7. CDR3 DNA sequence: TGTGCCAGCACCCCGGGACAGGGACGTGAAAAACTGTTTTTT. This translates into CASTPGQGREKLFF.

This clonotype was observed a few times. Written as DNA, the CDR3 is TGTGCCAGCAGTTACGGCGGAACTAGCGGAGATTACGAGCAGTACGTC. It encodes CASSYGGTSGDYEQYV. This rearrangement joins TRBV6-2 or TRBV6-3 to TRBJ2-5; 8 nucleotides line up with TRBD2. Gene TRBJ2-7 matches the end of the DNA better, so the J call may be wrong. The germline CDR1 and CDR2 sequences are MNHEY and SVGEGT. The CDR3 is 16 residues long.

The CDR3 region is CASSLVSGGVEQFF. The DNA of the CDR3 is TGTGCCAGCAGCTTAGTTAGCGGGGGCGTTGAGCAGTTCTTC. The chain joins TRBV7-9 to TRBJ2-1; TRBD2 matches at 9 bases. Germline V gene lookup returns CDR1 SEHNR and CDR2 FQNEAQ (reference sequence). This CDR3 contains 14 residues. The J segment lost 9 bases and the V segment lost 1 base, leaving 4 bases of the junction unmatched.

This clonotype was picked up a small number of times. This chain links TRBV5-1 with TRBJ2-3; 9 bases agree with TRBD1. Germline values: CDR1 SGHRS, CDR2 YFSETQ. After removal of 0 bases from V and 2 bases from J, the junction contained 4 bases not matched to a gene. CDR3 length: 16 amino acids. The CDR3 bases are TGCGCCAGCAGCTTGGGGACAGGGGTGAACACAGATACGCAGTATTTT. Amino acids: CASSLGTGVNTDTQYF. Based on the CDR3 plus reference TRBV5-1 and TRBJ2-3, the full variable domain is KAGVTQTPRYLIKTRGQQVTLSCSPISGHRSVSWYQQTPGQGLQFLFEYFSETQRNKGNFPGRFSGRQFSNSRSEMNVSTLELGDSALYLCASSLGTGVNTDTQYFGPGTRLTVL.

The chain is built from TRBV5-6 and TRBJ1-5, with unresolved D. Trimming removed 2 bases at V and 3 bases at J, with 9 bases between. The germline CDR1 and CDR2 sequences are SGHDT and YYEEEE. The length of the CDR3 is 14 residues. CDR3 region: CASSFGLNNQPQHF. CDR3 bases: TGTGCCAGCAGCTTTGGTCTTAACAATCAGCCCCAGCATTTT.

This chain uses TRBV19 with TRBJ2-3, with TRBD2 matching 8 bases. This CDR3 has 17 amino acids. Germline loops: CDR1 LNHDA, CDR2 SQIVND (reference sequence). V shed 6 bases and J 0 bases; nucleotides not matched to a gene: 11. The CDR3 DNA reads as TGTGCCAGTAGCCACGAAATGACTAGCGATAGCACAGATACGCAGTATTTT. Translated, it gives CASSHEMTSDSTDTQYF. Combining the CDR3 with reference TRBV19 and TRBJ2-3 gives the whole variable domain DGGITQSPKYLFRKEGQNVTLSCEQNLNHDAMYWYRQDPGQGLRLIYYSQIVNDFQKGDIAEGYSVSREKKESFPLTVTSAQKNPTAFYLCASSHEMTSDSTDTQYFGPGTRLTVL.